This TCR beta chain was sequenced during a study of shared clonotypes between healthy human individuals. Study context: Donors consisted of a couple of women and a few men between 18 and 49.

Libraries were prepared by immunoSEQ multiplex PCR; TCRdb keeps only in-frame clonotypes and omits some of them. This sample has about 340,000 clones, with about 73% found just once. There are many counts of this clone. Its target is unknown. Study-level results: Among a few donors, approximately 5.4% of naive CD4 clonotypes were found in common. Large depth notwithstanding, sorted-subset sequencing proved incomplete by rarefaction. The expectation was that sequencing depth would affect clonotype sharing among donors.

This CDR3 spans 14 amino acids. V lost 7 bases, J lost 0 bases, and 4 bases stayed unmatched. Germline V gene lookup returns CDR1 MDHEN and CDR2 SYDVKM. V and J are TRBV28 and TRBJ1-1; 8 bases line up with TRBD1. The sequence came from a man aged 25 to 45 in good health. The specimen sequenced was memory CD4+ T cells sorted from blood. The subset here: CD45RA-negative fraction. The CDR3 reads CASIQGAVNTEAFF. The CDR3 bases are TGTGCCAGCATCCAGGGGGCCGTGAACACTGAAGCTTTCTTT.